These T cell receptor beta chains were read from a single sample in a study of somatic mutations in cytotoxic T cells in rheumatoid arthritis. Profiled with immunoSEQ multiplex PCR; TCRdb holds only in-frame clones, not every one. The table lists 20,000 to 25,000 clones, roughly 80% of them singletons. Sequencing was carried out using CD8+ T cells sorted from blood. The receptors stem from an adult with rheumatoid arthritis. CDR3s include the opening cysteine and the closing phenylalanine or tryptophan. Fields, in order: clone size, V gene, J gene, D gene, CDR3 protein, CDR3 DNA. The D gene is left open where the match is weak. Clone size is given for some rows only: seen once, a few or many times, or a class if the clone is expanded.

>.|TRBV4-1|TRBJ2-4|.
CASSQARDPQNIQYF
TGCGCCAGCAGCCAAGCCAGGGATCCCCAAAACATTCAGTACTTC
>.|TRBV6-1|TRBJ1-1|.
CASSERENTEAFF
TGTGCCAGCAGTGAAAGGGAGAACACTGAAGCTTTCTTT
>.|TRBV5-6|TRBJ1-6|.
CASSLGGGSYNSPLHF
TGTGCCAGCAGCTTGGGAGGGGGATCCTATAATTCACCCCTCCACTTT
>medium-sized|TRBV2|TRBJ1-6|.
CASSEEDNSPLHF
TGTGCCAGCAGTGAAGAGGATAATTCACCCCTCCACTTT
>.|TRBV2|TRBJ1-2|.
CASSDIGPPERGYGYTF
TGTGCCAGCAGTGATATAGGGCCTCCCGAAAGGGGCTATGGCTACACCTTC
>.|TRBV6-5|TRBJ2-3|.
CASQGSSTDTQYF
TGTGCCAGCCAAGGGTCTAGCACAGATACGCAGTATTTT
>.|TRBV13|TRBJ1-1|.
CASSSLGLGNTEAFF
TGTGCCAGCAGCTCGTTAGGGCTAGGGAACACTGAAGCTTTCTTT
>.|TRBV28|TRBJ2-2|.
CASSFRGTGELFF
TGTGCCAGCAGTTTTCGGGGGACCGGGGAGCTGTTTTTT
>.|TRBV27|TRBJ2-7|TRBD2
CASKQAGSSYEQYF
TGTGCCAGCAAACAAGCGGGAAGCTCCTACGAGCAGTACTTC
>.|TRBV28|TRBJ2-7|TRBD1
CASTYPDRANEQYF
TGTGCCAGCACCTATCCTGACAGGGCCAACGAGCAGTACTTC
>.|TRBV4-1|TRBJ2-3|.
CASSQDRVAQLKSDTQYF
TGCGCCAGCAGCCAAGACAGGGTGGCACAGTTAAAATCAGATACGCAGTATTTT
>few|TRBV4-3|TRBJ1-1|.
CASSPLPGEEGEAFF
TGCGCCAGCAGCCCACTCCCTGGGGAGGAAGGTGAAGCTTTCTTT
>.|TRBV2|TRBJ2-2|.
CARPRDPNTGELFF
TGTGCCAGACCTCGGGACCCGAACACCGGGGAGCTGTTTTTT
>.|TRBV6-1|TRBJ2-7|.
CASRPGGGGPEQYF
TGTGCCAGCAGACCAGGGGGGGGTGGGCCCGAGCAGTACTTC
>.|TRBV4-1|TRBJ1-1|.
CASSQDPGKNTEAFF
TGCGCCAGCAGCCAAGATCCAGGAAAGAACACTGAAGCTTTCTTT
>.|TRBV9|TRBJ1-4|TRBD1
CASSGGTGGYPNEKLFF
TGTGCCAGCAGCGGAGGGACAGGGGGCTATCCCAATGAAAAACTGTTTTTT
>.|TRBV6-1|TRBJ2-7|.
CASRTAYEQYF
TGTGCCAGCCGGACAGCTTACGAGCAGTACTTC
>.|TRBV13|TRBJ2-1|.
CASSLGGGPEQFF
TGTGCCAGCAGTCTTGGGGGGGGCCCTGAGCAGTTCTTC
>few|TRBV7-9|TRBJ2-7|.
CASSLLPGSSYEQYF
TGTGCCAGCAGCTTACTGCCAGGGAGCTCCTACGAGCAGTACTTC
>.|TRBV6-5|TRBJ2-3|.
CASSSLSADTQYF
TGTGCCAGCAGTTCCCTTTCGGCAGATACGCAGTATTTT
>few|TRBV29-1|TRBJ2-3|.
CSVDLAERADTQYF
TGCAGCGTTGATCTAGCTGAAAGGGCAGATACGCAGTATTTT
>.|TRBV7-9|TRBJ2-1|TRBD1
CASSLLQGAEQFF
TGTGCCAGCAGCTTACTTCAGGGGGCTGAGCAGTTCTTC
>.|TRBV19|TRBJ2-3|.
CASSQEGYTDTQYF
TGTGCCAGTAGTCAGGAGGGGTACACAGATACGCAGTATTTT
>.|TRBV2|TRBJ2-5|TRBD2
CASSVGGGMETQYF
TGTGCCAGCAGTGTTGGGGGGGGTATGGAGACCCAGTACTTC
>.|TRBV6-5|TRBJ2-7|.
CASRPSMVYEQYF
TGTGCCAGCAGACCGTCAATGGTTTACGAGCAGTACTTC
>few|TRBV6-1|TRBJ1-5|.
CASSARGEGGQPQHF
TGTGCCAGCAGTGCGAGGGGGGAGGGGGGTCAGCCCCAGCATTTT
>.|TRBV5-1|TRBJ1-1|TRBD1
CASSPGDRLRGTEAFF
TGCGCCAGCAGCCCAGGGGACAGACTAAGGGGCACTGAAGCTTTCTTT
>.|TRBV6-1|TRBJ1-1|TRBD1
CASSELTGGTEAFF
TGTGCCAGCAGTGAACTGACAGGGGGCACTGAAGCTTTCTTT
>.|TRBV6-1|TRBJ1-5|.
CASSEWGGNQPQHF
TGTGCCAGCAGTGAATGGGGGGGCAATCAGCCCCAGCATTTT
>once|TRBV19|TRBJ2-1|.
CASSIAGTLYNEQFF
TGTGCCAGTAGTATCGCGGGGACCCTCTACAATGAGCAGTTCTTC
>.|TRBV4-2|TRBJ1-1|.
CASSQDFEGMAFF
TGTGCCAGCAGCCAAGATTTTGAGGGGATGGCTTTCTTT
>.|TRBV23-1|TRBJ1-3|TRBD1
CASSPIRTGEGGNTIYF
TGCGCCAGCAGTCCCATCAGGACAGGGGAGGGTGGAAACACCATATATTTT
>few|TRBV4-1|TRBJ2-7|.
CASSLRDSYEQYF
TGCGCCAGCAGCCTGCGGGACAGCTACGAGCAGTACTTC
>few|TRBV7-9|TRBJ1-1|.
CASSLARGANTEAFF
TGTGCCAGCAGCTTAGCTCGGGGGGCTAACACTGAAGCTTTCTTT
>.|TRBV6-1|TRBJ1-4|.
CASSGDPGTNEKLFF
TGTGCCAGCAGTGGGGACCCCGGGACTAATGAAAAACTGTTTTTT
>.|TRBV19|TRBJ1-1|TRBD1
CASSMGQGSEAFF
TGTGCCAGTAGTATGGGACAGGGAAGTGAAGCTTTCTTT
>.|TRBV6-5|TRBJ2-7|.
CASSYSSGVEQYF
TGTGCCAGCAGTTACTCGAGTGGGGTCGAGCAGTACTTC
>.|TRBV10-3|TRBJ2-1|.
CATTRADYNEQFF
TGTGCCACCACACGCGCCGACTACAATGAGCAGTTCTTC
>.|TRBV10-3|TRBJ2-7|.
CAIGISEEGPASYEQYF
TGTGCCATCGGAATTTCCGAGGAGGGCCCAGCCTCCTACGAGCAGTACTTC
>.|TRBV4-3|TRBJ2-1|TRBD2
CASSQDDIGGDTSQNNEQFF
TGCGCCAGCAGCCAAGATGATATCGGGGGGGATACCTCCCAAAACAATGAGCAGTTCTTC
>.|TRBV4-2|TRBJ2-7|.
CASSHAEGQELTEQYF
TGTGCCAGCAGCCATGCCGAGGGGCAGGAGCTGACCGAGCAGTACTTC
>.|TRBV5-1|TRBJ2-7|TRBD1
CASTPRGTGGFYEQYF
TGCGCCAGCACCCCCCGAGGGACAGGGGGCTTCTACGAGCAGTACTTC
>.|TRBV5-1|TRBJ2-2|TRBD1
CASGRGQGPGELFF
TGCGCCAGTGGCAGGGGGCAAGGTCCCGGGGAGCTGTTTTTT
>.|TRBV14|TRBJ2-1|.
CASSQVVSGWRNEQFF
TGTGCCAGCAGCCAAGTGGTTTCGGGCTGGCGCAATGAGCAGTTCTTC
>.|TRBV27|TRBJ1-2|TRBD1
CASSLYGLRDRSNIDGYTF
TGTGCCAGCAGTTTATATGGACTAAGGGACAGGTCTAATATCGATGGCTACACCTTC
>.|TRBV6-4|TRBJ2-1|.
CASSERSNGEQFF
TGTGCCAGCAGTGAGCGTAGTAACGGTGAGCAGTTCTTC
>.|TRBV5-6|TRBJ1-5|.
CASSLYPDSNQPQHF
TGTGCCAGCAGCTTGTATCCGGACAGCAATCAGCCCCAGCATTTT
>.|TRBV6-6|TRBJ2-1|.
CASSPQLDTYNEQFF
TGTGCCAGCAGCCCCCAACTAGACACCTACAATGAGCAGTTCTTC
>.|TRBV27|TRBJ2-1|.
CASSFIGGENEQFF
TGTGCCAGCAGTTTTATAGGGGGGGAAAATGAGCAGTTCTTC
>.|TRBV4-1|TRBJ1-5|.
CASSQDQGSNQPQHF
TGCGCCAGCAGCCAAGACCAGGGTAGCAATCAGCCCCAGCATTTT
>medium-sized|TRBV6-1|TRBJ1-1|.
CASSELPRGTEAFF
TGTGCCAGCAGTGAACTTCCCAGGGGCACTGAAGCTTTCTTT